The rows below give T cell receptor beta chains drawn from one sample of a study of chemoradiotherapy in HPV16-positive cancers. Clones were read by immunoSEQ multiplex PCR, and TCRdb kept only the in-frame ones, dropping some. The sample yields over 8,500 clones, around 67% seen once. The specimen was taken from a patient who underwent chemoradiotherapy. These receptors came from a human donor with HPV-associated anogenital cancer. The CDR3 runs from the conserved cysteine through the conserved F or W. Fields, in order: J gene, V gene, clone size, D gene, CDR3 DNA, CDR3 protein. A D gene is named only where the DNA matches it firmly. Expanded clones get a size class; other rows say once, few or many, or leave the size out.

J gene: TRBJ2-3
V gene: TRBV7-2
clone size: NA
D gene: TRBD2
CDR3 DNA: TGTGCCAGCAGCCCCGGAAGACTAGCGATTACTAGCACAGATACGCAGTATTTT
CDR3 protein: CASSPGRLAITSTDTQYF

J gene: TRBJ2-7
V gene: TRBV5-6
clone size: NA
D gene: NA
CDR3 DNA: TGTGCCAGCAGCTCCCGATTGGACGAGCAGTACTTC
CDR3 protein: CASSSRLDEQYF

J gene: TRBJ1-1
V gene: TRBV29-1
clone size: NA
D gene: NA
CDR3 DNA: TGCAGCGTTTTTACGAACACTGAAGCTTTCTTT
CDR3 protein: CSVFTNTEAFF

J gene: TRBJ1-4
V gene: TRBV2
clone size: NA
D gene: NA
CDR3 DNA: TGTGCCAGCAGTGAAGCGGAAAAACTGTTTTTT
CDR3 protein: CASSEAEKLFF

J gene: TRBJ1-2
V gene: TRBV19
clone size: few
D gene: NA
CDR3 DNA: TGTGCCGCGGGGAGTCCGCACTATGGCTACACCTTC
CDR3 protein: CAAGSPHYGYTF

J gene: TRBJ1-2
V gene: TRBV5-1
clone size: NA
D gene: TRBD1
CDR3 DNA: TGCGCCAGCAGCTCAGACAGGGGGAACTATGGCTACACCTTC
CDR3 protein: CASSSDRGNYGYTF

J gene: TRBJ2-7
V gene: TRBV7-7
clone size: few
D gene: NA
CDR3 DNA: TGTGCTAGCAGCTTTCGAGTCTCCTACGAGCAGTACTTC
CDR3 protein: CASSFRVSYEQYF

J gene: TRBJ1-1
V gene: TRBV11-1
clone size: NA
D gene: NA
CDR3 DNA: TGTGCCAGCACCCCTCCCAGGTGGACTGAAGCTTTCTTT
CDR3 protein: CASTPPRWTEAFF

J gene: TRBJ2-1
V gene: TRBV28
clone size: medium-sized
D gene: TRBD2
CDR3 DNA: TGTGCCAGCAGTTTATCGTTGGCGGGAGGCCACAATGAGCAGTTCTTC
CDR3 protein: CASSLSLAGGHNEQFF

J gene: TRBJ1-2
V gene: TRBV6-1
clone size: NA
D gene: NA
CDR3 DNA: TGTGCCAGCAGCGATGACAGGTCTAACTATGGCTACACCTTC
CDR3 protein: CASSDDRSNYGYTF

J gene: TRBJ2-6
V gene: TRBV6-5
clone size: NA
D gene: TRBD1
CDR3 DNA: TGTGCCAGCAGCCCACAGGGGGTTGGGGCCAACGTCCTGACTTTC
CDR3 protein: CASSPQGVGANVLTF